This TCR beta chain came from a study of blood T cell repertoires in COVID-19. For the study at large: COVID-19 samples collected from the United States, Italy and Spain covered acute and convalescent phases. T cells, B-cell-depleted T cells, or PBMCs provided the cDNA or gDNA that served as material.

In the original processing: Using reference gene primer amplification, nucleated cell counts were estimated. Profiled with immunoSEQ multiplex PCR; TCRdb holds only in-frame clones, not every one. That table supplies the V and J calls and clone size; D and trimming were determined from the DNA. The sample has more than 95,000 clones, approximately 91% seen once; the top ten hold approximately 5.1%. This CDR3 spans 17 amino acids. The germline CDR1 and CDR2 sequences are SGHDT and YYEEEE. The V end lost 4 bases, the J end lost 0 bases, and 19 bases lay between the germline ends. The gene calls are TRBV5-6 and TRBJ1-1, with a weak D call TRBD1 (6 bases). The sequence was obtained from a human donor in a cohort sampled during active COVID-19. The source material was peripheral blood. CDR3 in amino acids: CASSAKNRVRMNTEAFF. The DNA for the CDR3 is TGTGCCAGCAGCGCAAAAAACAGGGTACGGATGAACACTGAAGCTTTCTTT.